These 2 T cell receptor beta chains came from one sample sequenced in a study of human T cells and chemical hapten exposure. From the RACE reads, TCRdb called clonotypes with MiXCR, one entry per CDR3 protein. Among just over 90,000 distinct CDR3 sequences listed, about 8.6% were seen once. Time point defined: healthy volunteer bleed at 2 weeks. The template was total RNA from unfractionated whole blood. Material: whole blood. The origin of the receptors is a female donor in good health. Some clones in this sample may be carry-over from other donors' samples.

This clonotype was seen only a few times. The chain uses TRBV16 and TRBJ2-7, with 8 nucleotides matching TRBD1. Germline-derived CDR1 and CDR2 are KGHSY and FQNENV. The length of the CDR3 is 14 residues. V dropped 2 bases and J dropped 6; count of bases not matched to a gene: 6. The chain's CDR3 is CASSQPGQGLEQYF. CDR3 nucleotides: TGTGCCAGCAGCCAACCTGGACAGGGACTCGAGCAGTACTTC.

The chain links TRBV7-2 to TRBJ2-3; possibly TRBD1 for D (5 bases). Germline V CDR1 and CDR2: SGHTA, FQGNSA. V was pared by 3 bases and J by 1 base, with 11 bases between. The CDR3 spans 15 residues. CDR3 sequence reads: CASSFFIGGTDTQYF. The CDR3 bases are TGTGCCAGCAGCTTCTTTATAGGGGGCACAGATACGCAGTATTTT.